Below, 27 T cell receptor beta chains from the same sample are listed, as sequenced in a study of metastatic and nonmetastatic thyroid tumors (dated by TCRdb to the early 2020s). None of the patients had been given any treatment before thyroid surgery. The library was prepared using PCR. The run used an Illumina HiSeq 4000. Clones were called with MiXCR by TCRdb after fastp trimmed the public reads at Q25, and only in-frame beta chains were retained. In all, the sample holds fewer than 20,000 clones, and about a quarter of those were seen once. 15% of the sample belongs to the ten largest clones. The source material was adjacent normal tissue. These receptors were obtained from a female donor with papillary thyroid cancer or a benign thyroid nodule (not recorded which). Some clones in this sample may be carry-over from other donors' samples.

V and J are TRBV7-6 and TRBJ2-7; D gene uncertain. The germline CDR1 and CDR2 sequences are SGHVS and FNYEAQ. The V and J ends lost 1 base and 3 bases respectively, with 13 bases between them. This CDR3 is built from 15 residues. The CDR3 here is CASSLVSGQDYEQYF. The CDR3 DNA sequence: TGTGCCAGCAGCTTAGTTTCGGGTCAGGACTACGAGCAGTACTTC.

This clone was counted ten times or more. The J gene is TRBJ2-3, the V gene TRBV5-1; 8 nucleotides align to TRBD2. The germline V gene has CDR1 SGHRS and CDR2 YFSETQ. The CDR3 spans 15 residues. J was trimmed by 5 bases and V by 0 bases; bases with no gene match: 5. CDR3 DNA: TGCGCCAGCAGCTTGGAGCGGGGGTGGGGAGATACGCAGTATTTT. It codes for CASSLERGWGDTQYF. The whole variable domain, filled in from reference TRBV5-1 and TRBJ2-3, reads KAGVTQTPRYLIKTRGQQVTLSCSPISGHRSVSWYQQTPGQGLQFLFEYFSETQRNKGNFPGRFSGRQFSNSRSEMNVSTLELGDSALYLCASSLERGWGDTQYFGPGTRLTVL.

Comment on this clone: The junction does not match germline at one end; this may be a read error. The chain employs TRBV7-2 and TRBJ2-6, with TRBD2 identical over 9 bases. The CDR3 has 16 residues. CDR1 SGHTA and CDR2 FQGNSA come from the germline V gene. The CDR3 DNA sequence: TGTGTCAGCAGCTTAGCGGGGGCTTCGTGGGCCAACGTCCCGACTTTC. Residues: CVSSLAGASWANVPTF.

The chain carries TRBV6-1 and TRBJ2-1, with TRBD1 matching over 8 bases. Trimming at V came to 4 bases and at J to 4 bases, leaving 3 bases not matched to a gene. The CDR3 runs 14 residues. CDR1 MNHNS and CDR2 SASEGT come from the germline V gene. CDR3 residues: CASSGTGTYNEQFF. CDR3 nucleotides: TGTGCCAGCAGTGGGACAGGGACTTACAATGAGCAGTTCTTC.

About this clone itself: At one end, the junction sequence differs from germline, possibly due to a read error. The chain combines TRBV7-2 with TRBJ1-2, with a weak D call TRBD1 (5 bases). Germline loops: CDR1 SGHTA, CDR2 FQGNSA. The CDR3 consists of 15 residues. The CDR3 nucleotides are TGTGTCAGCAGCTTATACGGGGCGGAATACTATGGCTACACCTTC. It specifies CVSSLYGAEYYGYTF.

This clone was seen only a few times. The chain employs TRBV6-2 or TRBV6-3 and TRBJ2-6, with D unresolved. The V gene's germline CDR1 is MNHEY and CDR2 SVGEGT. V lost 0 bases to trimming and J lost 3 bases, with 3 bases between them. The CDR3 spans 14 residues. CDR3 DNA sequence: TGTGCCAGCAGTTACTCAGGTGGGGCCAACGTCCTGACTTTC. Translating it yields CASSYSGGANVLTF.

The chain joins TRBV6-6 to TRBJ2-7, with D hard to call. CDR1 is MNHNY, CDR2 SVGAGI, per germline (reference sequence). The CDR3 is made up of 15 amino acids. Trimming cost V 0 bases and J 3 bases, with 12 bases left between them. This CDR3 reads CASSYSRQMLYEQYF. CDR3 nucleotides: TGTGCCAGCAGTTACTCTCGGCAGATGCTCTACGAGCAGTACTTC.

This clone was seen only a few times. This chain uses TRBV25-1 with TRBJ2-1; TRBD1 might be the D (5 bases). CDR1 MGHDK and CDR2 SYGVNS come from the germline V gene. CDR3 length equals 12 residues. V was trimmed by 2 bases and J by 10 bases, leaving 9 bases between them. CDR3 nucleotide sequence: TGTGCCAGCAGTGAACTTGCAGGGGAGCAGTTCTTC. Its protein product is CASSELAGEQFF.

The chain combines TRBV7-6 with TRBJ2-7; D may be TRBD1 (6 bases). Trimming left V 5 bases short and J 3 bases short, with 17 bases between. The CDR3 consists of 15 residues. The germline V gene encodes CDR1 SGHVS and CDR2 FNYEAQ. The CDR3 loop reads CASSPDRLVIYEQYF. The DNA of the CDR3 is TGTGCCAGCAGCCCCGACAGGTTGGTCATCTACGAGCAGTACTTC. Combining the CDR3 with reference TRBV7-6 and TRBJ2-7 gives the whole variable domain GAGVSQSPRYKVTKRGQDVALRCDPISGHVSLYWYRQALGQGPEFLTYFNYEAQQDKSGLPNDRFSAERPEGSISTLTIQRTEQRDSAMYRCASSPDRLVIYEQYFGPGTRLTVT.

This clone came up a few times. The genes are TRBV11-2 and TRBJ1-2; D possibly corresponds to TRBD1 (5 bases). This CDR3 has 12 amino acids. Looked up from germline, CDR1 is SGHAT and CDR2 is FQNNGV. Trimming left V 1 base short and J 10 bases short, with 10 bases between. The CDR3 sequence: CASSLGGDHYTF. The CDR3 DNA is TGTGCCAGCAGCTTAGGTGGGGACCACTACACCTTC.

CDR3 region: CASSLTGLGYYGYTF. CDR3 nucleotides: TGTGCCAGCAGCTTGACGGGATTGGGTTACTATGGCTACACCTTC. This chain joins TRBV27 and TRBJ1-2, with unresolved D. The germline V gene has CDR1 MNHEY and CDR2 SMNVEV (reference sequence). CDR3 length: 15 residues. Trimming took 6 bases from V and 3 from J, leaving 17 bases between them.

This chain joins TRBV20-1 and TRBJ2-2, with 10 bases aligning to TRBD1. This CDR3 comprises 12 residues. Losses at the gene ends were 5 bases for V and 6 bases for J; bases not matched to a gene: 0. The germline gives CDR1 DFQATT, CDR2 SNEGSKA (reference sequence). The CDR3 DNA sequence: TGCAGTGCTGGACAGGGGGCCGGGGAGCTGTTTTTT. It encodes CSAGQGAGELFF.

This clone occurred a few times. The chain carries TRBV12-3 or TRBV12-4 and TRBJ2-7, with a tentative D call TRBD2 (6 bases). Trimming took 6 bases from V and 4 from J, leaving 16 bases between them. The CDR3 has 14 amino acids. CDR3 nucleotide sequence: TGTGCCAGCAGCAAAACGGGACTCACGTACGAGCAGTACTTC. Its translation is CASSKTGLTYEQYF.

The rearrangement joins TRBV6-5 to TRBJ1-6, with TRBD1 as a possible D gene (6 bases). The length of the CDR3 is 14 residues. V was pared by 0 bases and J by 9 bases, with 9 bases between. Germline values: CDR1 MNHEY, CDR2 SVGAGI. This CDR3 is CASSYSRGGSPLHF. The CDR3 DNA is TGTGCCAGCAGTTACTCGAGGGGGGGTTCACCCCTCCACTTT.

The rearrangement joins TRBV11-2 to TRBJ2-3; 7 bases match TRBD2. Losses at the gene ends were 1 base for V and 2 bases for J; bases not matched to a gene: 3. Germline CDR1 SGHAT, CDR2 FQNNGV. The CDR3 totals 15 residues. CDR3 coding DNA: TGTGCCAGCAGCTTAGTTGGGAGGGCCACAGATACGCAGTATTTT. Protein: CASSLVGRATDTQYF.

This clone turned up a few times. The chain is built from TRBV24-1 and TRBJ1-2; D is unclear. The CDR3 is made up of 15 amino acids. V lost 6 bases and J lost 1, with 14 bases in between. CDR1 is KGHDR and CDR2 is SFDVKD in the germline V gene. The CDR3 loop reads CATSKGGTSNYGYTF. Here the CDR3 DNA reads TGTGCCACCAGTAAGGGCGGAACAAGTAACTATGGCTACACCTTC.

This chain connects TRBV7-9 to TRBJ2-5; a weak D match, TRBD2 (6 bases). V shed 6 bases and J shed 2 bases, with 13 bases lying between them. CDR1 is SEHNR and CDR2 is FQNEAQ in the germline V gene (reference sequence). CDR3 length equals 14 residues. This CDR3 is CASSPSGGQETQYF. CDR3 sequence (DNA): TGTGCCAGCAGTCCGTCCGGGGGTCAAGAGACCCAGTACTTC.

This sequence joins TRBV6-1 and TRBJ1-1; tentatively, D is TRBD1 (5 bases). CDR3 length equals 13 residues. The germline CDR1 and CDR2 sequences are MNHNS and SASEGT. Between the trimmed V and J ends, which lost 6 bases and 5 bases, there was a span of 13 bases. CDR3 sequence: CASRGPGFTEAFF. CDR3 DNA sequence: TGTGCCAGCAGGGGACCGGGGTTTACTGAAGCTTTCTTT.

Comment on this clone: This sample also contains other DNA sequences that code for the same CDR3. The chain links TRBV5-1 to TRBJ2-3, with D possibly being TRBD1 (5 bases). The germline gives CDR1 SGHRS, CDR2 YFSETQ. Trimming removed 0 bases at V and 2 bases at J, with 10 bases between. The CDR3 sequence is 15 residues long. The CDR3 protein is CASSLEGRYTDTQYF. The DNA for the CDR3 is TGCGCCAGCAGCTTGGAGGGGCGGTACACAGATACGCAGTATTTT.

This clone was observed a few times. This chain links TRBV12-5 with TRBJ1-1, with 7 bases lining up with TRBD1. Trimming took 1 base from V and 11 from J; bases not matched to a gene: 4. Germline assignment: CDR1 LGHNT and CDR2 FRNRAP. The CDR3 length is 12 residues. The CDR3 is CASGLGQGRAFF. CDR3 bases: TGTGCTAGTGGTTTGGGACAGGGAAGGGCTTTCTTT.

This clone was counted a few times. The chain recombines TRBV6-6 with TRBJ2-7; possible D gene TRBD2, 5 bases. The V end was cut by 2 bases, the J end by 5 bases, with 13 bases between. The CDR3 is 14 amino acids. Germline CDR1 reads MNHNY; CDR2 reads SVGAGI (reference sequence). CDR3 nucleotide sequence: TGTGCCAGCAGTTACCGGGAATGGAGTGACGAGCAGTACTTC. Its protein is CASSYREWSDEQYF.

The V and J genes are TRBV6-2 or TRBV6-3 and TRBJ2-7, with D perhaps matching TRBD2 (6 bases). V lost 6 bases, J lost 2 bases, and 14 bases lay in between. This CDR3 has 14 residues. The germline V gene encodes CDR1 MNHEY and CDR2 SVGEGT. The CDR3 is CASSPAGRTYEQYF. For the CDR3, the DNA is TGTGCCAGCAGCCCGGCGGGAAGGACCTACGAGCAGTACTTC.

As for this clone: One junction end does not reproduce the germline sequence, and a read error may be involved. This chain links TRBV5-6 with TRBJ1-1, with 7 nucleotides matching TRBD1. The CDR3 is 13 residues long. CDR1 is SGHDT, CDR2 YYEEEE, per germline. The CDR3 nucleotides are TGTGCCAGCACCTTGACAGGGACGAATGATGCTTTCTTT. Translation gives CASTLTGTNDAFF.

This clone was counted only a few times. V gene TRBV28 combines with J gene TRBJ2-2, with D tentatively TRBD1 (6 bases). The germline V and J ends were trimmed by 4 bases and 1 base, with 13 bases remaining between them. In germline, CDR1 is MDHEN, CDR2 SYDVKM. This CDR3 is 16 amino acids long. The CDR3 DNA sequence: TGTGCCAGCAGTTCCCGACAGGTGGTGAACACCGGGGAGCTGTTTTTT. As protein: CASSSRQVVNTGELFF.

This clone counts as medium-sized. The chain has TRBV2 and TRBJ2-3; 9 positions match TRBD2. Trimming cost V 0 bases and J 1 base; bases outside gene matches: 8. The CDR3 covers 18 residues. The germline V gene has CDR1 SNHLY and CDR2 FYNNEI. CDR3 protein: CASSEALGGRAGTDTQYF. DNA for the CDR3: TGTGCCAGCAGTGAAGCGCTTGGCGGGAGGGCGGGCACAGATACGCAGTATTTT.

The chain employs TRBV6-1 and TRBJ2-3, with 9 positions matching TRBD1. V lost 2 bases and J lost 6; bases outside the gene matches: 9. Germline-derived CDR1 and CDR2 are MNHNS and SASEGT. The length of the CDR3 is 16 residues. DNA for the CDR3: TGTGCCAGCAGTGAATATGAACAGGGGGCCGGGGATACGCAGTATTTT. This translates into CASSEYEQGAGDTQYF.

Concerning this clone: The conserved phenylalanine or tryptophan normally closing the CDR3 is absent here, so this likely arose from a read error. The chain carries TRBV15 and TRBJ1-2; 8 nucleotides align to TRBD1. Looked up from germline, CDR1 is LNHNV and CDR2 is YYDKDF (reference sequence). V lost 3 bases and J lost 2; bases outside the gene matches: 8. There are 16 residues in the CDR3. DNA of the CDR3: TGTGCCACCAGCAGGGGGGAGGCAGGGGGCAACTATGGCTACACCCTC. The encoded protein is CATSRGEAGGNYGYTL.